This paragraph reports one TCR beta chain. TCRdb keeps only in-frame clones here, not all; method: immunoSEQ multiplex PCR. The sample consists of around 40,000 clones, roughly 80% of them appearing once. The data were obtained in a study of blood T cell repertoires in COVID-19. Study details: Spain, Italy and the United States supplied samples that represented acute and convalescent COVID-19. PBMCs, B-cell-depleted T cells, or T cells were the source of the cDNA or gDNA that made up the material.

This TCR derives from a woman aged 80 or over with acute or convalescent COVID-19. Sample: peripheral blood.

CDR3 nucleotides: TGTGCCATCAGTGAAACCGGGACAGGGTCTACTAATGAAAAACTGTTTTTT. This gives the protein CAISETGTGSTNEKLFF. This chain joins TRBV10-3 and TRBJ1-4; 9 bases fit TRBD1. Unmatched junction bases numbered 7, after V lost 3 bases and J lost 2 bases. The CDR3 contains 17 residues. Per germline, CDR1 ENHRY and CDR2 SYGVKD.